This TCR beta chain was recorded in a study of T-cell reconstitution after alpha-beta-depleted transplantation in children (dated by TCRdb to between 2015 and 2016). Broadly, across the study: T-cell immune reconstitution after TCRalphabeta/CD19-depleted allogeneic hematopoietic cell transplantation in children was quantitatively tracked in the study by means of TCR repertoire profiling.

This clonotype came up many times. It lacks a known antigen. Per-nucleotide qualities are absent, and no much larger clonotype sits a single base away. Preparation of the library involved PCR. Sequenced on an Illumina HiSeq 2500. TCR library preparation used molecular barcoding, with unique molecular identifiers applied to normalize quantification of the TCRbeta repertoire. Through fastp at Q25 and MiXCR, TCRdb rebuilt clones from the public reads, retaining in-frame beta chains. Each CDR3 protein gets just one entry, which takes the most common genes and DNA from the rows behind it. For this sample there are over 200,000 distinct CDR3 sequences; around 10% appear just once. The ten most abundant clones make up about 6% of the sample. The input for sequencing was PBMCs from the stem cell graft donor, taken from the stem cell graft. The source of this sequence is a human donor who donated a stem cell graft to a child with acute lymphoblastic leukemia.

For the CDR3, the sequence is CASSLSTGQETQYF. The nucleotide sequence reads as follows: TGCGCCAGCAGCTTGAGTACAGGCCAAGAGACCCAGTACTTC. The chain is made from TRBV5-1 and TRBJ2-5; the D segment could be TRBD1, given 5 matching bases. There are 14 amino acids in the CDR3, from cysteine to phenylalanine inclusive. The entry retains the CDR3 DNA only, 42 bases that are in frame from base 1. CDR1 and CDR2 (SGHRS, YFSETQ) derive from the germline V gene. Trimming removed 1 base from V and 1 base from J, leaving 8 bases between the germline ends. Full variable domain (CDR3 extended with the reference TRBV5-1 and TRBJ2-5 proteins): KAGVTQTPRYLIKTRGQQVTLSCSPISGHRSVSWYQQTPGQGLQFLFEYFSETQRNKGNFPGRFSGRQFSNSRSEMNVSTLELGDSALYLCASSLSTGQETQYFGPGTRLLVL.